According to its frequency, the clone carrying this T cell receptor (beta chain) is medium-sized (0.01 to 0.1%). The sample comes from a study of T cell clusters in autoimmune cytopenias. The CDR3 contains 15 residues. Germline V gives CDR1 SGHAT, CDR2 FQDESV (reference sequence). TRB amplification used around 260 ng of peripheral blood genomic DNA. TRB rearrangements were amplified by touch-down multiplex PCR with mixed TRB-A/B primers. TCRdb re-called the multiplex PCR reads; one entry per CDR3 protein, DNA not given. This table holds around 4,800 distinct CDR3 sequences. The same sample was also studied in work on T cell repertoires in aging, cancer and after chemotherapy.

This receptor was taken from a human donor with an autoimmune cytopenia or autoimmune hepatitis (not recorded which). The chain uses TRBV11-1 and TRBJ2-4; no DNA is available, so the TRBD1 call from TCRdb remains unchecked. Material: peripheral blood. Here the CDR3 reads CASSLDYGRENIQYF.